This passage covers 28 T cell receptor beta chains from one sample sequenced in a study of T-cell memory formation after mild COVID-19. MiXCR, run by TCRdb on the 5' RACE reads, gives a single entry per CDR3 protein. The sample holds about 560,000 distinct CDR3 sequences, roughly 18% seen once. The material sequenced was PBMCs or a T cell subset sorted from them (not recorded which). The receptors derive from an adult woman who had mild COVID-19 (a few samples of this study predate the infection). Cell type and time point are not known.

This clonotype was seen ten or more times. The J gene is TRBJ2-4, the V gene TRBV2; D unclear. Looked up from germline, CDR1 is SNHLY and CDR2 is FYNNEI. Trimming left V 6 bases short and J 0 bases short, with 12 bases between. The CDR3 extends over 15 amino acids. As DNA, the CDR3 is TGTGCCAGCAGCGAGACCCTAATAGCCAAAAACATTCAGTACTTC. This sequence encodes CASSETLIAKNIQYF.

The chain couples TRBV7-2 to TRBJ2-3; 11 nucleotides line up with TRBD2. This CDR3 comprises 15 residues. CDR1 and CDR2 (germline): SGHTA, FQGNSA. The ends lost 1 base at V and 10 bases at J; junction bases unmatched: 7. This chain's CDR3 is CASSLEPSGGRAQYF. In nucleotides, the CDR3 is TGTGCCAGCAGCTTAGAACCTAGCGGGGGGAGAGCGCAGTATTTT.

The chain joins TRBV7-3 to TRBJ2-1; 9 bases are shared with TRBD1. This CDR3 is 15 amino acids long. CDR1 and CDR2 from the germline V gene are SGHTA and FQGTGA. The V segment lost 5 bases and the J segment 7 bases; nucleotides outside the gene matches: 9. CDR3 sequence: CASSPQGAQRNEQFF. The CDR3 nucleotides read TGTGCCAGCAGCCCACAGGGGGCGCAAAGGAATGAGCAGTTCTTC. The entire variable domain, with the rest obtained from reference TRBV7-3 and TRBJ2-1, is as follows: GAGVSQTPSNKVTEKGKYVELRCDPISGHTALYWYRQSLGQGPEFLIYFQGTGAADDSGLPNDRFFAVRPEGSVSTLKIQRTERGDSAVYLCASSPQGAQRNEQFFGPGTRLTVL.

The chain employs TRBV29-1 and TRBJ2-3; D unresolved. This CDR3 spans 10 amino acids. Germline loops: CDR1 SQVTM, CDR2 ANQGSEA. V was shortened by 7 bases and J by 4 bases, with 6 bases between the two germline ends. CDR3 protein: CSADADTQYF. The DNA for the CDR3 is TGCAGCGCTGATGCAGATACGCAGTATTTT.

The rearrangement links TRBV9 to TRBJ2-7; 7 bases are shared with TRBD1. The CDR3 spans 16 residues. The germline gives CDR1 SGDLS, CDR2 YYNGEE. With 2 bases clipped from V and 0 bases from J, the junction kept 8 bases outside the gene matches. The CDR3 nucleotides read TGTGCCAGCAGCGTCGTTGGACAGGCGAGCTCCTACGAGCAGTACTTC. It codes for CASSVVGQASSYEQYF. The whole variable domain, filled in from reference TRBV9 and TRBJ2-7, reads DSGVTQTPKHLITATGQRVTLRCSPRSGDLSVYWYQQSLDQGLQFLIQYYNGEERAKGNILERFSAQQFPDLHSELNLSSLELGDSALYFCASSVVGQASSYEQYFGPGTRLTVT.

This clonotype was counted only a few times. The V and J genes are TRBV29-1 and TRBJ1-2; D remains unclear. The CDR3 sequence is 11 residues long. V was clipped by 4 bases and J by 6 bases, with 9 bases between them. Germline lookup yields CDR1 SQVTM and CDR2 ANQGSEA. The CDR3 region is CSVVLGDGYTF. The DNA for the CDR3 is TGCAGCGTTGTCCTAGGAGATGGCTACACCTTC. Full variable domain (missing parts from reference TRBV29-1 and TRBJ1-2): SAVISQKPSRDICQRGTSLTIQCQVDSQVTMMFWYRQQPGQSLTLIATANQGSEATYESGFVIDKFPISRPNLTFSTLTVSNMSPEDSSIYLCSVVLGDGYTFGSGTRLTVV.

This clonotype was detected only a few times. The chain couples TRBV5-6 to TRBJ1-2; no definite D call. The V end was cut by 0 bases, the J end by 9 bases, with 6 bases between. The length of the CDR3 is 11 residues. Germline lookup yields CDR1 SGHDT and CDR2 YYEEEE. The DNA for the CDR3 is TGTGCCAGCAGCTTGGGTCAGCGCTACACCTTC. Translation gives CASSLGQRYTF.

This clonotype was recorded a few times. The chain carries TRBV20-1 and TRBJ2-1; maybe TRBD2 (6 bases). Germline loops: CDR1 DFQATT, CDR2 SNEGSKA (reference sequence). Trimming cost V 3 bases and J 9 bases, with 21 bases left between them. The CDR3 sequence is 15 residues long. The CDR3 coding sequence is TGCAGTGCTAGGGAAGGTAGCGGTTCGTCCGCTGAGCAGTTCTTC. As protein: CSAREGSGSSAEQFF.

There are many counts of this clonotype. The chain links TRBV7-9 to TRBJ2-1; TRBD2 might be the D (6 bases). The CDR3 sequence is 14 residues long. Looked up from germline, CDR1 is SEHNR and CDR2 is FQNEAQ (reference sequence). Trimming cost V 5 bases and J 5 bases, with 13 bases left between them. The CDR3 nucleotides read TGTGCCAGCAGCCCGGGACTGGGGCACAATGAGCAGTTCTTC. This gives the protein CASSPGLGHNEQFF. Together with reference TRBV7-9 and TRBJ2-1, the CDR3 gives the full variable domain: DTGVSQNPRHKITKRGQNVTFRCDPISEHNRLYWYRQTLGQGPEFLTYFQNEAQLEKSRLLSDRFSAERPKGSFSTLEIQRTEQGDSAMYLCASSPGLGHNEQFFGPGTRLTVL.

This sequence joins TRBV13 and TRBJ1-1; D gene uncertain. CDR1 PRHDT and CDR2 FYEKMQ come from the germline V gene (reference sequence). V was cut by 4 bases and J by 1 base, with 10 bases left in between. The CDR3 runs to 14 residues. The CDR3 DNA is TGTGCCAGCAGCTACGGCGGGGAGAACACTGAAGCTTTCTTT. It yields the protein CASSYGGENTEAFF.

This chain uses TRBV12-3 or TRBV12-4 with TRBJ2-7; D perhaps matches TRBD2 (5 bases). The CDR3 contains 14 residues. The V and J ends lost 5 bases and 5 bases respectively, with 16 bases between them. Here the CDR3 DNA reads TGTGCCAGCAGTGATGGACTGACGCTCCACGAGCAGTACTTC. Translating gives CASSDGLTLHEQYF.

This chain connects TRBV6-5 to TRBJ2-1, with 12 bases matching TRBD2. The germline gives CDR1 MNHEY, CDR2 SVGAGI. J lost 5 bases, V lost 6 bases, and 11 bases had no gene match. The CDR3 consists of 17 residues. CDR3 residues: CASRPLAGGLPDNEQFF. DNA of the CDR3: TGTGCCAGCAGACCTCTAGCGGGGGGGCTCCCTGACAATGAGCAGTTCTTC.

This clonotype occurred a few times. The genes are TRBV3-1 and TRBJ2-1, with 7 bases aligning to TRBD1. Losses at the gene ends were 1 base for V and 10 bases for J; bases not matched to a gene: 10. Germline assignment: CDR1 LGHDT and CDR2 YNNKEL (reference sequence). This CDR3 contains 15 residues. This chain's CDR3 is CASSQGTGMLGEQFF. The CDR3 bases are TGTGCCAGCAGCCAAGGGACAGGAATGCTCGGGGAGCAGTTCTTC.

This clonotype was seen only a few times. The rearrangement joins TRBV7-8 to TRBJ2-7; unclear D gene. The CDR3 spans 15 residues. Trimming cost V 5 bases and J 4 bases, with 18 bases left between them. The germline CDR1 and CDR2 sequences are SGHVS and FQNEAQ. CDR3: CASSAMDGLRYEQYF. For the CDR3, the DNA is TGTGCCAGCAGCGCTATGGATGGGCTCCGATACGAGCAGTACTTC.

The rearrangement joins TRBV12-3 or TRBV12-4 to TRBJ2-6; D unclear. The CDR3 consists of 15 residues. V dropped 5 bases and J dropped 0 bases, with 8 bases sitting between them. CDR3 protein: CASSRHASGANVLTF. The CDR3 DNA reads TGTGCCAGCAGTAGACATGCCTCTGGGGCCAACGTCCTGACTTTC.

This chain connects TRBV27 to TRBJ1-1; D call uncertain. Germline V lookup: CDR1 MNHEY, CDR2 SMNVEV (reference sequence). The CDR3 length is 14 residues. Deletions cut 6 bases from V and 0 bases from J, with 11 bases between. The CDR3 nucleotides are TGTGCCAGCAGCTCGCCAGGCATGAACACTGAAGCTTTCTTT. Its protein is CASSSPGMNTEAFF.

The CDR3 coding sequence is TGCAGTGCTAAGGGTAGCGGGCACAACATTCAGTACTTC. It encodes CSAKGSGHNIQYF. The chain joins TRBV20-1 to TRBJ2-4, with TRBD2 identical over 7 bases. The CDR3 has 13 amino acids. Germline CDR1 and CDR2: DFQATT and SNEGSKA (reference sequence). Trimming took 4 bases from V and 7 from J; bases not matched to a gene: 7.

This clonotype came up many times. The chain uses TRBV5-1 and TRBJ2-4, with 10 bases matching TRBD2. There are 16 residues in the CDR3. Germline values: CDR1 SGHRS, CDR2 YFSETQ. Trimming cost V 4 bases and J 5 bases; bases outside gene matches: 9. The CDR3 is CASSPSGGALENIQYF. CDR3 in DNA: TGCGCCAGCAGCCCAAGCGGGGGGGCTTTAGAAAACATTCAGTACTTC.

This chain joins TRBV15 and TRBJ2-5, with TRBD2 as a possible D gene (5 bases). Trimming pared 5 bases from V and 6 bases from J, leaving 19 bases between. Germline CDR1 LNHNV, CDR2 YYDKDF (reference sequence). The CDR3 covers 15 residues. Here the CDR3 reads CATSLGSGNPKTQYF. CDR3 DNA sequence: TGTGCCACCAGCCTAGGGAGTGGGAATCCCAAGACCCAGTACTTC. The variable domain in full, completed from reference TRBV15 and TRBJ2-5, reads DAMVIQNPRYQVTQFGKPVTLSCSQTLNHNVMYWYQQKSSQAPKLLFHYYDKDFNNEADTPDNFQSRRPNTSFCFLDIRSPGLGDTAMYLCATSLGSGNPKTQYFGPGTRLLVL.

This clonotype was observed a handful of times. The gene calls are TRBV7-9 and TRBJ1-2; TRBD1 matches 11 bases. Germline loops: CDR1 SEHNR, CDR2 FQNEAQ (reference sequence). Trimming removed 6 bases from V and 6 bases from J; junction bases left unmatched: 6. The CDR3 consists of 14 residues. CDR3 DNA: TGTGCCAGCAGTGGACAGGGGGCGTCTAATGGCTACACCTTC. Protein sequence: CASSGQGASNGYTF.

In its sample, this clonotype was seen many times. V gene TRBV4-1 combines with J gene TRBJ1-1, with TRBD1 identical over 8 bases. CDR1 and CDR2 (germline): MGHRA, YSYEKL. V was clipped by 3 bases and J by 5 bases; unmatched bases: 2. The CDR3 is made up of 13 amino acids. CDR3 bases: TGCGCCAGCAGCCAGACAGGGGTTACTGAAGCTTTCTTT. Translating gives CASSQTGVTEAFF.

In its sample, this clonotype was seen many times. The chain recombines TRBV12-3 or TRBV12-4 with TRBJ1-2, with 12 nucleotides matching TRBD1. After removal of 6 bases from V and 4 bases from J, the junction contained 12 bases not matched to a gene. The CDR3 runs to 17 residues. CDR3 coding DNA: TGTGCCAGCAGCTTCCCCGGGACAGGGGGCGCAAGCTATGGCTACACCTTC. It codes for CASSFPGTGGASYGYTF.

This rearrangement joins TRBV20-1 to TRBJ2-7, with a possible D match to TRBD2 (5 bases). The CDR3 contains 14 residues. Trimming took off 2 bases at V and 2 bases at J, with 13 bases between the two ends. Germline CDR1 DFQATT, CDR2 SNEGSKA (reference sequence). DNA for the CDR3: TGCAGTGCTAGACACGAGGGAATCGCCTACGAGCAGTACTTC. It specifies CSARHEGIAYEQYF.

This clonotype was observed a few times. DNA of the CDR3: TGTGCCATCAGTGCCCTCGGGGGAGCGGGATACGAGCAGTACTTC. This translates into CAISALGGAGYEQYF. The chain joins TRBV10-3 to TRBJ2-7; 7 nucleotides match TRBD2. Germline V gene lookup returns CDR1 ENHRY and CDR2 SYGVKD. V was pared by 4 bases and J by 4 bases, with 10 bases of the junction left unmatched. This CDR3 is 15 amino acids long.

The chain uses TRBV19 and TRBJ2-1; 10 positions agree with TRBD2. The ends lost 10 bases at V and 6 bases at J; junction bases unmatched: 6. Germline V gene sequence: CDR1 LNHDA, CDR2 SQIVND (reference sequence). This CDR3 has 13 amino acids. CDR3 residues: CATRLAGINEQFF. Written as DNA, the CDR3 is TGTGCCACCCGACTAGCGGGTATCAATGAGCAGTTCTTC. The full variable domain, its missing parts supplied by reference TRBV19 and TRBJ2-1, is DGGITQSPKYLFRKEGQNVTLSCEQNLNHDAMYWYRQDPGQGLRLIYYSQIVNDFQKGDIAEGYSVSREKKESFPLTVTSAQKNPTAFYLCATRLAGINEQFFGPGTRLTVL.

This sequence joins TRBV11-2 and TRBJ2-7; D tentatively fits TRBD1 or TRBD2 (5 bases each). The CDR3 totals 11 residues. Germline CDR1 SGHAT, CDR2 FQNNGV. V was cut by 3 bases and J by 9 bases, with 9 bases left in between. DNA for the CDR3: TGTGCCAGCAGCTTTGGGGGACGGCAGTACTTC. Amino acid sequence: CASSFGGRQYF. The full variable domain, with the rest looked up from reference TRBV11-2 and TRBJ2-7, is EAGVAQSPRYKIIEKRQSVAFWCNPISGHATLYWYQQILGQGPKLLIQFQNNGVVDDSQLPKDRFSAERLKGVDSTLKIQPAKLEDSAVYLCASSFGGRQYFGPGTRLTVT.

The chain recombines TRBV24-1 with TRBJ1-2; D gene unclear. The CDR3 extends over 13 amino acids. The V gene's germline CDR1 is KGHDR and CDR2 SFDVKD. The V end was cut by 7 bases, the J end by 3 bases, with 11 bases between. The CDR3 sequence: CATRPSADYGYTF. In DNA, the CDR3 is TGTGCCACCAGGCCCTCCGCGGACTATGGCTACACCTTC.

The table lists this clonotype with a few counts. The chain is built from TRBV29-1 and TRBJ2-7; perhaps TRBD1 as D (5 bases). In germline, CDR1 is SQVTM, CDR2 ANQGSEA. Trimming stripped 4 bases from V and 4 bases from J, with 14 bases between. The CDR3 consists of 13 residues. DNA of the CDR3: TGCAGCGTTGCCTGGCAGGGTGGGTACGAGCAGTACTTC. It encodes CSVAWQGGYEQYF.